Sequencing of this T cell receptor (beta chain) was carried out in a study of blood T cells in healthy people across ages. This CDR3 is built from 15 residues. Per germline, CDR1 SGHRS and CDR2 YFSETQ. Trimming removed 0 bases from V and 4 bases from J, with 13 bases in between. Then a second PCR, running about 6 to 12 cycles, was carried out with a sample-barcoded 5' primer and a J-beta primer mix. TCRdb re-analysed the 5' RACE reads in MiXCR, keeping a single row per CDR3 protein. The sample shows around 780,000 distinct CDR3 sequences, around 24% of them seen only once. These records were also assigned to another study, of T cells of mothers and their children.

The clonotype originates from a boy aged 5-17 years in good health. The rearrangement links TRBV5-1 to TRBJ2-5; no firm D call. The sequenced sample consisted of blood. CDR3: CASSLAYISGETQYF. CDR3 nucleotides: TGCGCCAGCAGCTTGGCCTACATTTCGGGAGAGACCCAGTACTTC.